This T cell receptor (beta chain) was identified in a study of T cells in Graves' hyperthyroidism and ophthalmopathy. Trimming stripped 2 bases from V and 3 bases from J, with 13 bases between. CDR3 length: 14 amino acids. Germline V lookup: CDR1 DFQATT, CDR2 SNEGSKA (reference sequence). Amplification yielded TCR beta CDR3 regions, with RNA transcripts as the source. TCR CDR3 underwent first-round RT-PCR with the HTBI primer set. TCRdb processed the multiplex PCR reads anew with MiXCR; each CDR3 protein has one entry. The data show some 510,000 distinct CDR3 sequences, 46% seen once. Note on this clonotype: Its antigen is unknown.

Study-wide points: Ophthalmopathy was separated from stable hyperthyroidism by a 13 V-J model. Researchers found most expanded thyroid clonotypes above 0.001 in blood as well.

Researchers defined stable Graves' hyperthyroidism as no ophthalmopathy progression within 18 months. Those with hyperthyroidism were 18 to 65 years old, newly diagnosed, and ill for under 2 months. The sample comprised peripheral blood or thyroid tissue (not recorded which). This chain uses TRBV20-1 with TRBJ2-5; D gene unclear. The TCR comes from a woman aged 18-29 years with Graves' hyperthyroidism. The CDR3 loop is CSARRDFEEETQYF. CDR3 bases: TGCAGTGCTAGACGAGATTTTGAGGAAGAGACCCAGTACTTC.